This TCR beta chain emerged from a study of OX40 agonist ivuxolimab in advanced cancers. At the level of the study: It was ivuxolimab, an agonistic anti-OX40 (CD134) antibody, that patients were treated with. The mean age was approximately 56 years, ranging from about 20 to 79, with 80% to 85% of participants male.

Profiling relied on immunoSEQ multiplex PCR, and the TCRdb table lists in-frame clones only, not all of them. The sample consists of 60,000 or so clones, roughly 84% of them appearing once. About this clone itself: Its antigen is currently unknown.

The length of the CDR3 is 15 residues. V shed 1 base, J shed 5 bases, and the junction held 6 bases outside the gene matches. Germline loops: CDR1 SGHVS, CDR2 FNYEAQ. Study-wide findings and caveats: By week 6 at 0.1 to 3.0 mg/kg, blood CD4+ and CD8+ T cells had expanded clonally. Antigen specificity remained undetermined for the expanded peripheral T cells.

The chain has TRBV7-6 and TRBJ2-5; 8 positions match TRBD2. The TCR originated in an adult with an advanced solid tumor such as melanoma, head and neck, liver or kidney cancer. Sequenced here: CD4+ or CD8+ T cells sorted from blood, sampled in a trial of the OX40 agonist ivuxolimab. The CDR3 spells CASSLGDPGGETQYF. CDR3 nucleotides: TGTGCCAGCAGCTTAGGGGACCCGGGGGGGGAGACCCAGTACTTC.